The next 4 T cell receptor beta chains were all read from a single sample in a study of T-cell reconstitution after alpha-beta-depleted transplantation in children. Unique molecular identifiers were used to barcode this TCRbeta library. TCRdb used MiXCR to reprocess the PCR reads, holding one entry per CDR3 protein. In the table there are 200,000 to 250,000 distinct CDR3 sequences, about a tenth of which are singletons. Sequences were derived from PBMCs from the stem cell graft donor, sampled from the stem cell graft. The source is a human donor who donated a stem cell graft to a child with acute lymphoblastic leukemia.

There are many counts of this clonotype. The chain couples TRBV7-6 to TRBJ2-7; D not resolved. Germline CDR1 is SGHVS and CDR2 is FNYEAQ. The CDR3 spans 11 residues. The V end lost 7 bases, the J end lost 6 bases, and 10 bases lay between the germline ends. Here the CDR3 reads CASTPGGEQYF. Here the CDR3 DNA reads TGTGCCAGCACCCCCGGCGGCGAGCAGTACTTC.

V gene TRBV15 combines with J gene TRBJ2-6; D is perhaps TRBD2 (5 bases). V dropped 1 base and J dropped 3 bases, with 7 bases sitting between them. The CDR3 totals 15 residues. The germline V gene has CDR1 LNHNV and CDR2 YYDKDF (reference sequence). The CDR3 DNA reads as TGTGCCACCAGCAGAGCCGGGGTTGGGGCCAACGTCCTGACTTTC. Translated, it gives CATSRAGVGANVLTF. Using reference TRBV15 and TRBJ2-6 for the parts outside the CDR3, the full variable domain is DAMVIQNPRYQVTQFGKPVTLSCSQTLNHNVMYWYQQKSSQAPKLLFHYYDKDFNNEADTPDNFQSRRPNTSFCFLDIRSPGLGDTAMYLCATSRAGVGANVLTFGAGSRLTVL.

This chain joins TRBV11-2 and TRBJ2-2, with 7 bases lining up with TRBD1. V trimming: 5 bases; J trimming: 7 bases; junction bases outside the gene matches: 10. Germline lookup yields CDR1 SGHAT and CDR2 FQNNGV. There are 15 residues in the CDR3. CDR3 in DNA: TGTGCCAGCAGCGCTAACAGGGGCGGTAACGGGGAGCTGTTTTTT. Residues: CASSANRGGNGELFF.

V gene TRBV4-1 combines with J gene TRBJ2-3; 9 positions agree with TRBD1. Germline loops: CDR1 MGHRA, CDR2 YSYEKL. V gave up 4 bases and J gave up 3 bases; unmatched junction bases: 5. The length of the CDR3 is 15 residues. In DNA form, the CDR3 reads TGCGCCAGCAGCCCGGACAGGGGTCCTACAGATACGCAGTATTTT. The encoded protein is CASSPDRGPTDTQYF.